These T cell receptor beta chains were read from a single sample in a study of vaccination and CD4 T cells after COVID-19. TCRdb re-called the PCR reads through MiXCR, storing one row per CDR3 protein. The sample contains about 6,900 distinct CDR3 sequences, approximately 52% of which appear only once. The antigens of these receptors remain unknown. The sequencing input was CD4+ T cells from blood, cultured in vitro. The source is a human donor in good health. The CDR3 runs from the conserved cysteine through the conserved F or W. D genes are given only for firm matches. Clone size is stated in some rows and not others, as once, few, many or a class when expanded.

j_call | d_call | v_call | clone_size | cdr3_aa | cdr3_nt
TRBJ2-5 | TRBD2 | TRBV3-1 | . | CASSQGGLAGYQETQYF | TGTGCCAGCAGCCAAGGCGGACTAGCGGGGTACCAAGAGACCCAGTACTTC
TRBJ2-5 | . | TRBV5-1 | . | CASRSRGVEETQYF | TGCGCCAGCAGATCGAGGGGGGTGGAAGAGACCCAGTACTTC
TRBJ2-7 | . | TRBV6-2/TRBV6-3 | . | CASSYPWQGGGFYEQYF | TGTGCCAGCAGTTACCCTTGGCAGGGTGGAGGGTTCTACGAGCAGTACTTC
TRBJ2-1 | . | TRBV19 | . | CASSIGSGPYNEQFF | TGTGCCAGTAGTATAGGGAGCGGGCCCTACAATGAGCAGTTCTTC
TRBJ2-3 | . | TRBV19 | . | CASIGGNTQYF | TGTGCCAGTATAGGTGGGAATACGCAGTATTTT
TRBJ1-6 | . | TRBV27 | few | CASSHWGGGTVTNSPLHF | TGTGCCAGCAGTCACTGGGGCGGCGGCACAGTCACCAATTCACCCCTCCACTTT
TRBJ1-1 | . | TRBV7-2 | . | CASSLDLGSGTEAFF | TGTGCCAGCAGCTTGGACCTTGGGTCGGGGACTGAAGCTTTCTTT
TRBJ1-1 | . | TRBV15 | . | CATSRAGVSVEAFF | TGTGCCACCAGCAGAGCAGGGGTTTCAGTGGAAGCTTTCTTT
TRBJ2-3 | TRBD2 | TRBV20-1 | few | CSARWTSGSLYSTDTQYF | TGCAGTGCTAGGTGGACTAGCGGTTCGCTCTATAGCACAGATACGCAGTATTTT
TRBJ1-5 | TRBD1 | TRBV20-1 | . | CSARDQETGGNQPQHF | TGCAGTGCTAGAGATCAAGAGACAGGGGGCAATCAGCCCCAGCATTTT
TRBJ1-1 | TRBD1 | TRBV27 | . | CASSLRDRGTEAFF | TGTGCCAGCAGTTTGAGGGACAGGGGCACTGAAGCTTTCTTT
TRBJ2-5 | TRBD2 | TRBV20-1 | . | CSASPSRGFLAGEETQYF | TGCAGTGCTAGCCCGAGCAGGGGCTTCCTAGCGGGAGAAGAGACCCAGTACTTC
TRBJ1-5 | . | TRBV21-1 | few | CASSTPRDRGAQPQHF | TGTGCCAGCAGCACCCCCCGCGACAGGGGCGCCCAGCCCCAGCATTTT
TRBJ2-5 | TRBD2 | TRBV20-1 | . | CSARTSGSWETQYF | TGCAGTGCTAGGACTAGCGGGAGCTGGGAGACCCAGTACTTC
TRBJ1-1 | TRBD1 | TRBV20-1 | . | CSAFRTGRNTEAFF | TGCAGTGCTTTCCGGACAGGGAGGAACACTGAAGCTTTCTTT
TRBJ2-1 | TRBD2 | TRBV27 | few | CASSPQRGPSYNEQFF | TGTGCCAGCAGTCCACAGCGGGGTCCAAGTTACAATGAGCAGTTCTTC
TRBJ2-1 | TRBD2 | TRBV19 | few | CASSIQRGSSYNEQFF | TGTGCCAGTAGTATACAGCGGGGGAGCTCCTACAATGAGCAGTTCTTC
TRBJ1-1 | . | TRBV7-9 | . | CASSGRLNTEAFF | TGTGCCAGCAGCGGACGATTGAACACTGAAGCTTTCTTT